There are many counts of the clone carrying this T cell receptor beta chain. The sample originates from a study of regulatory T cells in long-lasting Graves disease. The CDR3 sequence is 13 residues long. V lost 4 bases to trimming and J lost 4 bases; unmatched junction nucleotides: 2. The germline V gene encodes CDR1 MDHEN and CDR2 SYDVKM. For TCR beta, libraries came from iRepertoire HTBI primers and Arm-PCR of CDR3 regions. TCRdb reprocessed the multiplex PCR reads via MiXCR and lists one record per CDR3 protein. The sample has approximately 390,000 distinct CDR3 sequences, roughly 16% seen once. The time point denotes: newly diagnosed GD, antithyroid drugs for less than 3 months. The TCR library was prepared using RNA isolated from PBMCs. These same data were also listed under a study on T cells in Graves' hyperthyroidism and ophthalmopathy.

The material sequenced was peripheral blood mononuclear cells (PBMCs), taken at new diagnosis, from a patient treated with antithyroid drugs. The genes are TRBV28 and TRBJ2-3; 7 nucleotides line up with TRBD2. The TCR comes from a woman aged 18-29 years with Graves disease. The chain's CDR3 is CASSYLAADTQYF. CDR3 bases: TGTGCCAGCAGTTACCTAGCGGCAGATACGCAGTATTTT.